This T cell receptor beta chain was retrieved from a study of cytomegalovirus exposure and HLA in healthy donors. Study in general: A later analysis reported the approximately 120 validation repertoires used the same platform as the 500 to 800 first-cohort repertoires.

Profiled with immunoSEQ multiplex PCR; TCRdb holds only in-frame clones, not every one. The sample carries about 98,000 clones, about 83% recorded once. The donors were part of the validation cohort of 120 subjects. That cohort was separate from the first cohort, which comprised under 700 subjects. CDR1 is SGHTA and CDR2 is FQGNSA in the germline V gene. With 1 base removed from V and 7 bases from J, the gap between germline ends came to 10 bases. CDR3 length: 13 residues. The chain joins TRBV7-2 to TRBJ2-5; the D gene is possibly TRBD2 (5 bases). This receptor was taken from a woman in her twenties or thirties in good health and CMV-seronegative. What was sequenced was PBMCs. CDR3 DNA sequence: TGTGCCAGCAGCTTAGTACTAGAAGGGACCCAGTACTTC. Encoded protein: CASSLVLEGTQYF.